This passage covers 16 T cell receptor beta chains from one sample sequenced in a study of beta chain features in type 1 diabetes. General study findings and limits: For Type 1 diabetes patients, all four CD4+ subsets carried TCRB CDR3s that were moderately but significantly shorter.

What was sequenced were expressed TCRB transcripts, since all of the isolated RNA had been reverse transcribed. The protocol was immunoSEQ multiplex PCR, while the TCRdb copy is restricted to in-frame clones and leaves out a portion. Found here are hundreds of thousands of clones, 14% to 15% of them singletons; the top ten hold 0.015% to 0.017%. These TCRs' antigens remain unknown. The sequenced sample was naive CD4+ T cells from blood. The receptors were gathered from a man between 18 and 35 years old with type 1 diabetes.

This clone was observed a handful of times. CDR3 protein: CASSENSGNQPQHF. The CDR3, as DNA: TGTGCCAGCAGTGAAAACAGTGGCAATCAGCCCCAGCATTTT. The genes are TRBV2 and TRBJ1-5; unclear D gene. The CDR3 has 14 residues. Per germline, CDR1 SNHLY and CDR2 FYNNEI. Between the trimmed V and J ends, which lost 2 bases and 2 bases, there was a span of 7 bases.

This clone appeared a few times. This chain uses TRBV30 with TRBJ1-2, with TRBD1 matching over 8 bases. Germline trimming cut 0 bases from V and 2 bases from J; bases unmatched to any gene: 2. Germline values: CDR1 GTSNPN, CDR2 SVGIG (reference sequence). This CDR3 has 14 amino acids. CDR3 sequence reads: CAWSVRTGNYGYTF. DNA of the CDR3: TGTGCCTGGAGTGTTAGGACAGGGAACTATGGCTACACCTTC.

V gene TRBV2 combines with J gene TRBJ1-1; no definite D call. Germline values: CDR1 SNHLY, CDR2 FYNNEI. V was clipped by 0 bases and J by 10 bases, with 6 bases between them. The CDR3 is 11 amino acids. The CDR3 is CASSEAGGAFF. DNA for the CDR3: TGTGCCAGCAGTGAAGCCGGCGGAGCTTTCTTT.

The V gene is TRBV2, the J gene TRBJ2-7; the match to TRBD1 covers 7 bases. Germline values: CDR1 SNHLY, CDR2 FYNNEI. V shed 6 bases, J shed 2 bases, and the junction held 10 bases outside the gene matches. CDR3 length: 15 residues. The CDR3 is CASSRGQFAPYEQYF. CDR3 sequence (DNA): TGTGCCAGCAGCCGGGGACAGTTTGCGCCCTACGAGCAGTACTTC.

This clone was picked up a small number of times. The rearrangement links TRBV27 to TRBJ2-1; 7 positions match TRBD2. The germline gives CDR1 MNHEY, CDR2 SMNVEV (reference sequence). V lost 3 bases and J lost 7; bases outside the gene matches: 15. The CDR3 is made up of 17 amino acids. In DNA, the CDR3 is TGTGCCAGCAGTTTTCAAAGATGGCCGGGAGGACGGAATGAGCAGTTCTTC. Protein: CASSFQRWPGGRNEQFF.

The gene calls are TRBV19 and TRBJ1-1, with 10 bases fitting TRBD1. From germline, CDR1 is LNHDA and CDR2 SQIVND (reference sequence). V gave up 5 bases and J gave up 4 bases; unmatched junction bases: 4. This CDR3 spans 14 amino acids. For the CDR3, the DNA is TGTGCCAGTAGTCTCCGGGACAGGGGCACTGAAGCTTTCTTT. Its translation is CASSLRDRGTEAFF.

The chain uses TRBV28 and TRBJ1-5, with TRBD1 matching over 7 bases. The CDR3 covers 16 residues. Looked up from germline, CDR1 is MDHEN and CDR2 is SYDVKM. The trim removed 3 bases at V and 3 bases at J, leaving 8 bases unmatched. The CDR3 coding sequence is TGTGCCAGCAGTTTCTCGCGACAGGGAGACAATCAGCCCCAGCATTTT. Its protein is CASSFSRQGDNQPQHF.

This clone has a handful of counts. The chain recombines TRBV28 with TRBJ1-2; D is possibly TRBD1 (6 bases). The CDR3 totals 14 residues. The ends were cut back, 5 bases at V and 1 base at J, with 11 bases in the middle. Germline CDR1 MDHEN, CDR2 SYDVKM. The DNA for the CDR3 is TGTGCCAGCAGTCCAGGGGACCGTAACTATGGCTACACCTTC. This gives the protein CASSPGDRNYGYTF.

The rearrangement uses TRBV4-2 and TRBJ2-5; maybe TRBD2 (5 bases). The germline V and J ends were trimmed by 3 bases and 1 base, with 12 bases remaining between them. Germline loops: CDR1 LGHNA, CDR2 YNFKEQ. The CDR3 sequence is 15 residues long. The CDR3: CASSHVSGLQETQYF. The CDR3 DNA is TGTGCCAGCAGCCATGTCAGCGGCCTCCAAGAGACCCAGTACTTC.

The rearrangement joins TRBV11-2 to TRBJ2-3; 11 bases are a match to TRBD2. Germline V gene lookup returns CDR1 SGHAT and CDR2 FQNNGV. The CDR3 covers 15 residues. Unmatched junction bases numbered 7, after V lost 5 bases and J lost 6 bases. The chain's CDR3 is CASSIGLAGGDTQYF. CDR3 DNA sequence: TGTGCCAGCAGCATCGGACTAGCGGGCGGGGATACGCAGTATTTT.

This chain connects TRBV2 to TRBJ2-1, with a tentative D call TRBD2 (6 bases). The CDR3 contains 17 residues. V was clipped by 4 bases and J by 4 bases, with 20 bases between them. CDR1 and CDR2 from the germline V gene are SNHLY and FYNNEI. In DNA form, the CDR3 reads TGTGCCAGCAGTGGGTCCCAAATCGGGAGAGGGTACAATGAGCAGTTCTTC. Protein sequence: CASSGSQIGRGYNEQFF.

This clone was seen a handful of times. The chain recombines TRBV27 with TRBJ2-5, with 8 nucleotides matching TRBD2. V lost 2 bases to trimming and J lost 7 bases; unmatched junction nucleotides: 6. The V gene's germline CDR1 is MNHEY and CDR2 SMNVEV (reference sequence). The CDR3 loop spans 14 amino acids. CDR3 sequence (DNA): TGTGCCAGCAGTTTAGCGGGAGGACCGGGGACCCAGTACTTC. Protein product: CASSLAGGPGTQYF.

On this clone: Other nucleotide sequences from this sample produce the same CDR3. The CDR3 DNA sequence: TGCGCCAGCAGCCTCTCGGGAATCCAAGAGACCCAGTACTTC. This codes for CASSLSGIQETQYF. The chain links TRBV5-1 to TRBJ2-5; D may be TRBD2 (5 bases). Germline V gene data show CDR1 as SGHRS and CDR2 as YFSETQ. CDR3 length: 14 residues. V lost 4 bases and J lost 1, with 11 bases in between.

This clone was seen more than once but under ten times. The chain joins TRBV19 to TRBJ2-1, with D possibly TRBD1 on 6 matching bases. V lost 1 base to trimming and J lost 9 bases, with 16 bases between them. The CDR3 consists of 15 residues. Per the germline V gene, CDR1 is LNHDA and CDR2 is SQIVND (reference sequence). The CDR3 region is CASSIGGPKVGEQFF. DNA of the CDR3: TGTGCCAGTAGTATAGGGGGGCCGAAGGTCGGTGAGCAGTTCTTC. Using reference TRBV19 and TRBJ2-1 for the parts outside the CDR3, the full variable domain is DGGITQSPKYLFRKEGQNVTLSCEQNLNHDAMYWYRQDPGQGLRLIYYSQIVNDFQKGDIAEGYSVSREKKESFPLTVTSAQKNPTAFYLCASSIGGPKVGEQFFGPGTRLTVL.

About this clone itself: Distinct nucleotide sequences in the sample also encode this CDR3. This CDR3 reads CSVDRGQETQYF. The CDR3, as DNA: TGCAGCGTTGACAGGGGGCAAGAGACCCAGTACTTC. This chain connects TRBV29-1 to TRBJ2-5; 7 positions agree with TRBD1. Germline lookup yields CDR1 SQVTM and CDR2 ANQGSEA. The trim removed 3 bases at V and 2 bases at J, leaving 0 bases unmatched. The CDR3 spans 12 residues.

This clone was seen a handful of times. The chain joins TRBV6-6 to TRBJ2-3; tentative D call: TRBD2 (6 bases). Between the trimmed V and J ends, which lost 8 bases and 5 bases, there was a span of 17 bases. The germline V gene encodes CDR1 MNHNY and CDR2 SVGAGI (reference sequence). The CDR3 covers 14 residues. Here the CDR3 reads CASGGAPHRDTQYF. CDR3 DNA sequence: TGTGCCAGCGGCGGGGCGCCCCACCGAGATACGCAGTATTTT.